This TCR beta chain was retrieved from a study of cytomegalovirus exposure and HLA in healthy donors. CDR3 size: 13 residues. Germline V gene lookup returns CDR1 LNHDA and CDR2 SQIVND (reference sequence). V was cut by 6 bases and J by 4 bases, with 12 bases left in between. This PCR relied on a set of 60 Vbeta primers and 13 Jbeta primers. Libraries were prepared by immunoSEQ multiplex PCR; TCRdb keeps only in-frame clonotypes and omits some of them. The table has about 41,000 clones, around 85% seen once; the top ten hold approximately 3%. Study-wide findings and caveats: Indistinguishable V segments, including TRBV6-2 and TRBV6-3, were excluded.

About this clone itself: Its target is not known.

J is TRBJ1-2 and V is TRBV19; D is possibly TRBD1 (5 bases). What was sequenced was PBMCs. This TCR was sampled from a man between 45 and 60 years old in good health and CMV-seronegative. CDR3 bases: TGTGCCAGTAGACAGACAGATTTCTATGGCTACACCTTC. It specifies CASRQTDFYGYTF.